The TCR beta chain described here comes from a study of blood T cell repertoires in COVID-19. For the study at large: Sources were T cells, B-cell-depleted T cells, or PBMCs; the material itself was cDNA or gDNA.

The V and J ends lost 5 bases and 0 bases, in that order; junction bases with no gene match: 4. The CDR3 runs 15 residues. CDR1 and CDR2 from the germline V gene are LNHDA and SQIVND (reference sequence). In Seattle, patients joined the study during active infection and were tracked longitudinally. Authors' processing steps: Reference gene primer amplification gave nucleated cell count estimates. Produced via immunoSEQ multiplex PCR; TCRdb's table is partial and in-frame only. The DNA gave D and trimming, while V, J and clone size come from that table. This sample carries some 250,000 clones, approximately 86% of them seen once, and the ten largest clones take around 5%.

The source material was peripheral blood. The source of this sequence is a woman in her sixties or seventies with COVID-19, enrolled during active disease. This chain joins TRBV19 and TRBJ2-7; 10 bases line up with TRBD2. The CDR3: CASSSSGGSSYEQYF. The DNA of the CDR3 is TGTGCCAGTAGTTCTAGCGGGGGAAGCTCCTACGAGCAGTACTTC.